This T cell receptor (beta chain) comes out of a study of blood T cell repertoires in COVID-19. Study context: From the United States, Italy and Spain came samples of acute and convalescent COVID-19. Nucleic acid was either cDNA or gDNA, and it came from T cells, B-cell-depleted T cells, or PBMCs.

Per the original data handling: Amplifying reference gene primers gave estimates of nucleated cell counts. The data were produced by immunoSEQ multiplex PCR, yet TCRdb's version contains in-frame clones alone and is incomplete. V, J and clone size reflect that table, while D and trimming were determined from the DNA. The sample records a few hundred thousand clones, about 87% being singletons. The CDR3 is made up of 16 amino acids. With 5 bases clipped from V and 9 bases from J, the junction kept 12 bases outside the gene matches. Germline CDR1 and CDR2: SGHVS and FQNEAQ. Sequenced sample: peripheral blood. The TCR sequence derives from a woman aged 45-65 years with acute or convalescent COVID-19. The J gene is TRBJ2-1, the V gene TRBV7-8; TRBD2 matches at 11 bases. The CDR3 DNA reads TGTGCCAGCAGCACTCAACTAGCGGGAGAGCGTGGTGAGCAGTTCTTC. Its translation is CASSTQLAGERGEQFF.